This TCR beta chain was observed in a study of shared clonotypes between healthy human individuals. Study outcomes and limitations: Only blood was sampled; tissue repertoires likely differ.

HIV-negative, healthy adults without recent acute infections or vaccinations were the donors. At deep level, the assay was performed. The protocol was immunoSEQ multiplex PCR, while the TCRdb copy is restricted to in-frame clones and leaves out a portion. The data show about 480,000 clones, with 60% to 80% seen just once and about an eighth held by the top ten. In regard to this clone: Its antigen remains unknown.

The sequenced sample consisted of PBMCs. This TCR was sampled from a woman aged 40 to 49 in good health. Some clones in this sample may be carry-over from other donors' samples.

CDR3 loop: CASSRQGMGTEAFF. The CDR3 DNA reads as TGTGCCAGCAGCCGACAGGGGATGGGGACCGAAGCTTTCTTT. The chain recombines TRBV9 with TRBJ1-1; 8 positions agree with TRBD1. The CDR3 loop spans 14 amino acids. Germline values: CDR1 SGDLS, CDR2 YYNGEE. Trimming took 4 bases from V and 8 from J; bases not matched to a gene: 10.